Here is one T cell receptor (beta chain) with its context. The antigen is undetermined. The table came from immunoSEQ multiplex PCR; TCRdb's copy has only in-frame clones and leaves some out. Here the sample spans 25,000 to 35,000 clones, around 80% being singletons. From germline, CDR1 is MNHEY and CDR2 SVGAGI. The CDR3 spans 15 residues. Trimming removed 6 bases from V and 2 bases from J, with 13 bases in between. These data belong to a study of vaccination effects on CD4 cells after COVID-19. On the study more broadly: Each participant received a vaccine that was either BNT162b2 or mRNA-1273, given as two doses.

Regarding the study as a whole: By a late point after vaccination, infection- and vaccine-induced clones had shrunk markedly through clonal contraction.

Before any sequencing was done, the ViraFEST assay used viral peptide pools to expand antigen-specific CD4+ T cells. It was after around 10 days of culture that CD4+ T cells were isolated. Nucleocapsid antibody tests were negative, and the vaccine recipients had no prior SARS-CoV-2 infection. The gene calls are TRBV6-5 and TRBJ2-2; no clear D gene. Sequenced here: CD4+ T cells from PBMCs cultured with SARS-CoV-2 spike peptides, sampled before COVID-19 vaccination. This sequence was found in a human donor who received a COVID-19 vaccine. In DNA, the CDR3 is TGTGCCAGCAGACACTGGAGATCAAACACCGGGGAGCTGTTTTTT. Protein sequence: CASRHWRSNTGELFF.